This T cell receptor (beta chain) derives from a study of response to subunit inactivated influenza vaccine. The sample holds a few counts of this clonotype. Its antigen remains unknown. TCRdb re-called the RT-PCR reads through MiXCR, storing one row per CDR3 protein. Altogether 650,000 to 800,000 distinct CDR3 sequences are present, approximately 13% being singletons, with the ten largest covering 5.5% to 7%. V shed 2 bases and J 4 bases; nucleotides not matched to a gene: 2. The length of the CDR3 is 16 residues. Germline V gives CDR1 LGHNA, CDR2 YNFKEQ. Notes on the study in general: Authors suggested each seasonal flu vaccination may recruit only limited numbers of new T cells.

The receptor was derived from a man in his fifties who received an inactivated influenza vaccine. Source: PBMCs from blood, taken 14 to 15 days before vaccination. The J gene is TRBJ2-2, the V gene TRBV4-2; TRBD2 matches 12 bases. CDR3 residues: CASSQQLAGGTGELFF. The CDR3 region has the DNA TGTGCCAGCAGCCAACAACTAGCGGGAGGCACCGGGGAGCTGTTTTTT.